One and the same sample provided the 10 T cell receptor beta chains below, sequenced in a study of Ad26.COV2.S vaccination and SARS-CoV-2 variants. Documented treatment: around 19 received Ad26.COV2.S at low or high dose, single or two shots; about 5 received placebo; per-sample allocation not given. Sample collection was performed on day 63 after the first vaccine or placebo injection. The protocol was immunoSEQ multiplex PCR, while the TCRdb copy is restricted to in-frame clones and leaves out a portion. The sample includes some 370,000 clones, roughly 80% seen only once; the top ten take about 7.4%. The sequenced sample was peripheral blood, obtained in a trial of Ad26.COV2.S vaccine versus placebo. The receptors here all came from a person aged 18-60 years who received the Ad26.COV2.S COVID-19 vaccine or a placebo.

The V and J genes are TRBV5-6 and TRBJ2-3; 13 bases match TRBD2. CDR1 and CDR2 (germline): SGHDT, YYEEEE. This CDR3 region has 17 residues. V trimming: 0 bases; J trimming: 1 base; junction bases outside the gene matches: 2. CDR3 bases: TGTGCCAGCAGCTTGGTAGGACTAGCGGGGGGCACAGATACGCAGTATTTT. Protein sequence: CASSLVGLAGGTDTQYF.

The rearrangement links TRBV4-3 to TRBJ2-3; TRBD2 is a possible D gene (6 bases). CDR3 length: 15 residues. The germline CDR1 and CDR2 sequences are LGHNA and YSLEER. V lost 5 bases to trimming and J lost 3 bases, with 15 bases between them. CDR3 sequence: CASSGTADRTDTQYF. CDR3 sequence (DNA): TGCGCCAGCAGCGGGACTGCCGACCGGACAGATACGCAGTATTTT.

The V and J genes are TRBV29-1 and TRBJ1-5, with D unclear. V lost 5 bases to trimming and J lost 5 bases, with 13 bases between them. The length of the CDR3 is 13 residues. The V gene's germline CDR1 is SQVTM and CDR2 ANQGSEA. For the CDR3, the DNA is TGCAGCGTTTCGGAGGAGTTGGATCAGCCCCAGCATTTT. Protein sequence: CSVSEELDQPQHF.

The V and J genes are TRBV7-3 and TRBJ2-7, with 13 bases identical to TRBD2. Germline CDR1 SGHTA, CDR2 FQGTGA. The length of the CDR3 is 16 residues. V lost 10 bases and J lost 0; bases outside the gene matches: 9. The CDR3: CATTPRTSGSSYEQYF. The CDR3 DNA is TGTGCCACCACCCCCCGGACTAGCGGGAGCTCCTACGAGCAGTACTTC.

The rearrangement links TRBV11-1 to TRBJ1-1, with 7 bases aligning to TRBD1. The germline V gene encodes CDR1 SGHAT and CDR2 FQDESV (reference sequence). The CDR3 runs to 15 residues. The V gene end was trimmed by 3 bases and the J gene end by 4 bases; junction bases not matched to a gene: 8. The CDR3: CASSFASGGGTEAFF. CDR3 sequence (DNA): TGTGCCAGCAGCTTTGCATCAGGGGGAGGCACTGAAGCTTTCTTT.

V gene TRBV30 combines with J gene TRBJ1-2; D is possibly TRBD1 (5 bases). Trimming took off 2 bases at V and 7 bases at J, with 14 bases between the two ends. Looked up from germline, CDR1 is GTSNPN and CDR2 is SVGIG (reference sequence). CDR3 length: 13 residues. CDR3 nucleotides: TGTGCCTGGAGTCCAACTCCAGGGATTGGCTACACCTTC. It is translated as CAWSPTPGIGYTF.

The CDR3: CASSRKGPSITGELFF. CDR3 DNA sequence: TGTGCCAGCAGTCGGAAGGGACCATCCATAACCGGGGAGCTGTTTTTT. The chain has TRBV11-1 and TRBJ2-2; D may match TRBD1 or TRBD2 (5 bases each). V gave up 6 bases and J gave up 5 bases, with 19 bases separating them. The CDR3 sequence is 16 residues long. CDR1 SGHAT and CDR2 FQDESV come from the germline V gene (reference sequence).

This rearrangement joins TRBV10-3 to TRBJ2-3; TRBD2 aligns across 14 bases. Germline V gene sequence: CDR1 ENHRY, CDR2 SYGVKD. The CDR3 loop spans 16 amino acids. J lost 5 bases, V lost 8 bases, and 9 bases had no gene match. In DNA, the CDR3 is TGTGCCATCGGGACTGGGACTAGCGGGAGAGAAGATACGCAGTATTTT. This codes for CAIGTGTSGREDTQYF.

V gene TRBV6-1 combines with J gene TRBJ2-2, with 7 bases aligning to TRBD1. Germline V gene data show CDR1 as MNHNS and CDR2 as SASEGT. V lost 3 bases and J lost 2; bases outside the gene matches: 3. This CDR3 has 15 amino acids. CDR3 DNA: TGTGCCAGCAGTGATGGGACAGTAAACACCGGGGAGCTGTTTTTT. This encodes CASSDGTVNTGELFF.

The V gene is TRBV5-8, the J gene TRBJ1-5; D is ambiguous. Between the trimmed V and J ends, which lost 1 base and 9 bases, there was a span of 8 bases. The V gene's germline CDR1 is SGHTS and CDR2 YDEGEE. CDR3 length: 12 amino acids. The CDR3 region has the DNA TGTGCCAGCAGCTTGTTTGAAGGGCCCCAGCATTTT. Protein product: CASSLFEGPQHF.